This note documents a single T cell receptor (beta chain) sequence. Trimming shortened V by 4 bases and J by 1 base, and 7 bases separated the two germline ends. Germline V gene lookup returns CDR1 SGDLS and CDR2 YYNGEE. The CDR3 length is 13 residues. Original methodology: For nucleated cells, counts were estimated from reference gene primer amplification. TCRdb's table, derived via immunoSEQ multiplex PCR, lists solely in-frame clones and lacks some. The DNA was the basis for D and trimming; V, J and clone size are from that table. Of around 130,000 clones in the sample, about four fifths were seen once. The data were taken from a study of blood T cell repertoires in COVID-19. Across the whole study: T cells, B-cell-depleted T cells, or PBMCs supplied cDNA or gDNA.

Sequenced sample: peripheral blood. The chain has TRBV9 and TRBJ2-3; no firm D call. The sequence came from a man in his forties or fifties with active or convalescent COVID-19. CDR3 residues: CASSLEGTDTQYF. The CDR3 nucleotides are TGTGCCAGCAGCCTTGAGGGCACAGATACGCAGTATTTT.